This TCR beta chain derives from a study of blood T cell repertoires in COVID-19. Background on the study: Material from acute and convalescent COVID-19 was sourced from the United States, Italy and Spain. PBMCs, B-cell-depleted T cells, or T cells were the source of the cDNA or gDNA that made up the material.

In the source study's methods: Researchers report that nucleated cell counts were estimated from reference gene primer amplification. Repertoires were generated with immunoSEQ multiplex PCR, while TCRdb's copy carries only in-frame clones and drops some. That table furnishes V, J and clone size, whereas the DNA furnished D and trimming. The sample records about 370,000 clones, 90% being singletons. CDR1 and CDR2 (germline): MNHEY, SMNVEV (reference sequence). V trimming: 5 bases; J trimming: 7 bases; junction bases outside the gene matches: 8. This CDR3 is 14 amino acids long. Material: peripheral blood. This TCR was recovered from a man younger than 35 with active or convalescent COVID-19. The V and J genes are TRBV27 and TRBJ1-5, with 7 bases aligning to TRBD1. The CDR3 nucleotides are TGTGCCAGCAGTAACCGACAGGGCTGGCAGCCCCAGCATTTT. It codes for CASSNRQGWQPQHF.